These T cell receptor beta chains were read from a single sample in a study of blood T cell repertoires in COVID-19. Generated by immunoSEQ multiplex PCR, the TCRdb table keeps only in-frame clones and is missing some. The data contain 90,000 to 120,000 clones, over 60% of them singletons. Sequencing input: peripheral blood. These receptors were collected from a man between 65 and 85 years old with acute or convalescent COVID-19. The CDR3 runs from the conserved cysteine through the conserved F or W. Fields, in order: D gene, J gene, clone size, V gene, CDR3 DNA, CDR3 protein. D genes are given only for firm matches. A clone size is listed for some rows: how often the clone was seen (once, few, many), or a class if it is expanded.

d_call: .
j_call: TRBJ1-2
clone_size: few
v_call: TRBV6-2/TRBV6-3
cdr3_nt: TGTGCCAGCAGTTACGTGGGACACAGCTATGGCTACACCTTC
cdr3_aa: CASSYVGHSYGYTF

d_call: TRBD1
j_call: TRBJ1-1
clone_size: .
v_call: TRBV6-2/TRBV6-3
cdr3_nt: TGTGCCAGCAGCCTAACAAACTCCGGGACAGTGAACACTGAAGCTTTCTTT
cdr3_aa: CASSLTNSGTVNTEAFF

d_call: TRBD1
j_call: TRBJ1-2
clone_size: .
v_call: TRBV18
cdr3_nt: TGTGCCAGCTCACCGTTTGGGGGACAGGCCCACTATGGCTACACCTTC
cdr3_aa: CASSPFGGQAHYGYTF

d_call: TRBD2
j_call: TRBJ2-3
clone_size: .
v_call: TRBV4-2
cdr3_nt: TGTGCCAGCAGCCAAGATTTCTGGGGACTAGCGGGGATTAGCACAGATACGCAGTATTTT
cdr3_aa: CASSQDFWGLAGISTDTQYF

d_call: TRBD2
j_call: TRBJ2-1
clone_size: .
v_call: TRBV5-1
cdr3_nt: TGCGCCAGCAGCCCCACCCCGGGACTAGCGGGCACCTACAATGAGCAGTTCTTC
cdr3_aa: CASSPTPGLAGTYNEQFF

d_call: TRBD1
j_call: TRBJ1-1
clone_size: .
v_call: TRBV19
cdr3_nt: TGTGCCAGTAGTGCCCGACAGGGGTTGAACACTGAAGCTTTCTTT
cdr3_aa: CASSARQGLNTEAFF

d_call: .
j_call: TRBJ1-1
clone_size: .
v_call: TRBV5-4
cdr3_nt: TGTGCCAGCAGCTTGGACACCGCGGGGACTGAAGCTTTCTTT
cdr3_aa: CASSLDTAGTEAFF

d_call: .
j_call: TRBJ1-5
clone_size: .
v_call: TRBV5-4
cdr3_nt: TGTGCCAGCAGCTTGGGAGGGAGCAATCAGCCCCAGCATTTT
cdr3_aa: CASSLGGSNQPQHF

d_call: TRBD1
j_call: TRBJ1-5
clone_size: .
v_call: TRBV9
cdr3_nt: TGTGCCAGCAGCCCCCAGGGGGATAGCAATCAGCCCCAGCATTTT
cdr3_aa: CASSPQGDSNQPQHF

d_call: .
j_call: TRBJ1-5
clone_size: .
v_call: TRBV3-1/TRBV3-2
cdr3_nt: TGTGCCAGCAGCCAAGATTCGGGGAATCAGCCCCAGCATTTT
cdr3_aa: CASSQDSGNQPQHF

d_call: .
j_call: TRBJ1-5
clone_size: once
v_call: TRBV19
cdr3_nt: TGTGCCAGTAGATCAGGGTCTGGACAGCCCCAGCATTTT
cdr3_aa: CASRSGSGQPQHF

d_call: .
j_call: TRBJ2-2
clone_size: .
v_call: TRBV5-1
cdr3_nt: TGCGCCAGCAATCAGGAGGTTGCCGGGGAGCTGTTTTTT
cdr3_aa: CASNQEVAGELFF

d_call: .
j_call: TRBJ2-4
clone_size: .
v_call: TRBV7-3
cdr3_nt: TGTGCCAGCAACCCCCCACAGGGTAAGTCAAACATTCAGTACTTC
cdr3_aa: CASNPPQGKSNIQYF

d_call: .
j_call: TRBJ2-5
clone_size: once
v_call: TRBV5-1
cdr3_nt: TGCGCCAGCAGACAGGAAGAGACCCAGTACTTC
cdr3_aa: CASRQEETQYF

d_call: .
j_call: TRBJ1-5
clone_size: .
v_call: TRBV19
cdr3_nt: TGTGCCAGTAGTATCGGGGTTAGCAATCAGCCCCAGCATTTT
cdr3_aa: CASSIGVSNQPQHF

d_call: .
j_call: TRBJ2-7
clone_size: .
v_call: TRBV9
cdr3_nt: TGTGCCAGCAGCGAAGGGGGGGGCCCCACCTACGAGCAGTACTTC
cdr3_aa: CASSEGGGPTYEQYF

d_call: .
j_call: TRBJ1-1
clone_size: .
v_call: TRBV27
cdr3_nt: TGTGCCAGCAAGTTGGCGCCCCCGTTACGGGGAATGAACACTGAAGCTTTCTTT
cdr3_aa: CASKLAPPLRGMNTEAFF

d_call: .
j_call: TRBJ2-3
clone_size: .
v_call: TRBV18
cdr3_nt: TGTGCCAGCTCACCACCTGGAGTATGGGTGGGCACAGATACGCAGTATTTT
cdr3_aa: CASSPPGVWVGTDTQYF

d_call: .
j_call: TRBJ2-7
clone_size: many
v_call: TRBV7-6
cdr3_nt: TGTGCCAGCAGCTTAGCGGGTCGTGGGGGCCCCTCCTACGAGCAGTACTTC
cdr3_aa: CASSLAGRGGPSYEQYF